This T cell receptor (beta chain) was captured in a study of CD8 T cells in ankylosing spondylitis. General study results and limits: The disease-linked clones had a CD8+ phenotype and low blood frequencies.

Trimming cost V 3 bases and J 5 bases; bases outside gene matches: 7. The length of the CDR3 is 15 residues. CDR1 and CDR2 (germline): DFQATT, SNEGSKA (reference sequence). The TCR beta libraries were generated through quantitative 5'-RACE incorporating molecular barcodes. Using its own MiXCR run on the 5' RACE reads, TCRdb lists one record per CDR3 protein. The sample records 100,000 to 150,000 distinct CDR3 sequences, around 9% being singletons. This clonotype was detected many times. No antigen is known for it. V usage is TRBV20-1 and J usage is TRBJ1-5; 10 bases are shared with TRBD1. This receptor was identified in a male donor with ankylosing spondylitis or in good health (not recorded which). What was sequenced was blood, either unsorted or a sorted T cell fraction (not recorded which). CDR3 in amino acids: CSARPDRGKDQPQHF. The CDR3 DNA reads TGCAGTGCTAGGCCGGACAGGGGGAAGGATCAGCCCCAGCATTTT.